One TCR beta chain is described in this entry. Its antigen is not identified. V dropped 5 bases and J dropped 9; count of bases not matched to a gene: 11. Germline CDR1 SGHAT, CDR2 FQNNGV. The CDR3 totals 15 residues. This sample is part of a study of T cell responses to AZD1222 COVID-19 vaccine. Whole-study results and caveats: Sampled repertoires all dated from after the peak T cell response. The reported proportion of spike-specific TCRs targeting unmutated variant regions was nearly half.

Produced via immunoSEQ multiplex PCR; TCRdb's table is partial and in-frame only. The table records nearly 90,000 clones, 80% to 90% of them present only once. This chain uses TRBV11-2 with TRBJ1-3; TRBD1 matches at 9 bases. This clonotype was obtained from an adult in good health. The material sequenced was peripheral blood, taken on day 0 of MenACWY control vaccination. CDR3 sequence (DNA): TGTGCCAGCAGCGCGGAAGGGACAGGGCTGGGCACCATATATTTT. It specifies CASSAEGTGLGTIYF.